This section outlines one TCR beta chain sequence together with its context. The antigen remains undetermined. Germline CDR1 and CDR2: SGHVS and FNYEAQ. The CDR3 contains 16 residues. V lost 4 bases, J lost 0 bases, and 13 bases lay in between. At the deep level, the assay was run. Libraries were prepared by immunoSEQ multiplex PCR; TCRdb keeps only in-frame clonotypes and omits some of them. The sample holds approximately 2.1 million clones, over 90% seen once. The data originate from a study of shared clonotypes between healthy human individuals. The authors divided CD4+ cells into CD45RA+ naive and CD45RA-negative memory subsets. General study results and limits: It was the non-shared clonotypes that had lower generation probabilities than clonotypes shared by all four donors. What naive subsets generally showed was a larger estimated richness than memory subsets showed.

The chain joins TRBV7-6 to TRBJ2-1, with a weak D call TRBD2 (6 bases). The clonotype originates from a young man in good health. Some clones in this sample may be carry-over from other donors' samples. The specimen sequenced was naive CD4+ T cells from PBMCs. Sample subset: CD45RA+ positively selected. CDR3 coding DNA: TGTGCCAGCAGCTCCCAACCCGGGAGCTCCTACAATGAGCAGTTCTTC. It codes for CASSSQPGSSYNEQFF. The whole variable domain, filled in from reference TRBV7-6 and TRBJ2-1, reads GAGVSQSPRYKVTKRGQDVALRCDPISGHVSLYWYRQALGQGPEFLTYFNYEAQQDKSGLPNDRFSAERPEGSISTLTIQRTEQRDSAMYRCASSSQPGSSYNEQFFGPGTRLTVL.